Listed below are T cell receptor beta chains from one sample, sequenced in a study of blood T cell repertoires in COVID-19. Clones were sequenced by immunoSEQ multiplex PCR, and TCRdb holds only the in-frame ones, with some missing. The table includes a few hundred thousand clones, more than 80% detected once. Source material: peripheral blood. Receptor source: a woman aged 25 to 39 with COVID-19, enrolled during active disease. Each CDR3 is given with its conserved first and last residue. D genes are given only for firm matches. Size values are once, few and many counts, or a class for expanded clones, and some rows have none.

D gene,J gene,V gene,clone size,CDR3 DNA,CDR3 protein
TRBD2,TRBJ2-2,TRBV9,NA,TGTGCCAGCAGCGTAGATGATAGCGGGATTGGGGAGGAGCTGTTTTTT,CASSVDDSGIGEELFF
NA,TRBJ1-1,TRBV7-8,once,TGTGCCAGCAGCTTAGAGTCGTATCGGGGGATCACTGAAGCTTTCTTT,CASSLESYRGITEAFF
NA,TRBJ2-7,TRBV11-2,NA,TGTGCCAGCAGCTTGGGAGCCTACGAGCAGTACTTC,CASSLGAYEQYF
NA,TRBJ1-5,TRBV2,few,TGTGCCAGCATGAAAGCAAATCAGCCCCAGCATTTT,CASMKANQPQHF
NA,TRBJ1-3,TRBV27,NA,TGTGCCAGCAGTTTATTAACAGGAAACACCATATATTTT,CASSLLTGNTIYF
NA,TRBJ2-5,TRBV29-1,few,TGCAGCGTTGAAGGGCTGAGCGCAGGGCAACAAGAGACCCAGTACTTC,CSVEGLSAGQQETQYF
TRBD2,TRBJ2-1,TRBV4-3,NA,TGCGCCAGCAGCCAAGGGACTAGCGGGGGGGCTGAGCAGTTCTTC,CASSQGTSGGAEQFF
NA,TRBJ2-5,TRBV7-2,NA,TGTGCCAGCAGCCCCGCCGACTGGCGGCAAGAGACCCAGTACTTC,CASSPADWRQETQYF
NA,TRBJ2-5,TRBV11-2,NA,TGTGCCAGCAGCTTCGGCAGGTACCAAGAGACCCAGTACTTC,CASSFGRYQETQYF
TRBD1,TRBJ2-2,TRBV11-3,few,TGTGCCAGCAGCAGTGACAGGGGGCAGGCCGGGGAGCTGTTTTTT,CASSSDRGQAGELFF
NA,TRBJ1-6,TRBV6-2/TRBV6-3,NA,TGTGCCAGCAGTTACTCTATCCGTAGCGGGAGAAATTCACCCCTCCACTTT,CASSYSIRSGRNSPLHF
TRBD2,TRBJ2-3,TRBV28,NA,TGTGCCAGCAGTTTAGGTAGCGGGGCCAAAGATACGCAGTATTTT,CASSLGSGAKDTQYF
NA,TRBJ1-1,TRBV28,NA,TGTGCCAGCAGTCCCCCCGGTCGGCGGGCCCAAATGGGAACTGAAGCTTTCTTT,CASSPPGRRAQMGTEAFF
NA,TRBJ1-2,TRBV24-1,NA,TGTGCCACCAGTGGGGCCGGTCCCCTACGAGGCTACACCTTC,CATSGAGPLRGYTF
TRBD1,TRBJ2-2,TRBV7-2,once,TGTGCCAGCAGCTTAGCTGCGACAGGGGCCGGCGGGGAGCTGTTTTTT,CASSLAATGAGGELFF
NA,TRBJ2-4,TRBV21-1,NA,TGTGCCAGCAGCAAAGAAAGTTGGGGCGCCAAAAACATTCAGTACTTC,CASSKESWGAKNIQYF
NA,TRBJ2-3,TRBV5-4,NA,TGTGCCAGCAGTCTCCAGGGGCCTAGCACAGATACGCAGTATTTT,CASSLQGPSTDTQYF
NA,TRBJ1-1,TRBV6-5,NA,TGTGCCAGCAGTTATAACAGCCCTGGCACTGAAGCTTTCTTT,CASSYNSPGTEAFF
TRBD1,TRBJ1-1,TRBV19,NA,TGTGCCAGTAGTATTGTGAGACAGGGACAGAACACTGAAGCTTTCTTT,CASSIVRQGQNTEAFF
TRBD2,TRBJ2-3,TRBV28,NA,TGTGCCAGCAGTGATCCTCGGGGGGGCCGTTTCGCAGATACGCAGTATTTT,CASSDPRGGRFADTQYF
NA,TRBJ1-3,TRBV18,NA,TGTGCCAGCTCACCACTATCCCCCGGGGCTGGAAACACCATATATTTT,CASSPLSPGAGNTIYF
NA,TRBJ2-1,TRBV30,few,TGTGCCTGGAGTTCATCGGCCGGGACAATCTCCTACAATGAGCAGTTCTTC,CAWSSSAGTISYNEQFF
TRBD1,TRBJ1-3,TRBV27,NA,TGTGCCAGCAGCCCGGGGACAGCTGGAAACACCATATATTTT,CASSPGTAGNTIYF
NA,TRBJ2-3,TRBV2,few,TGTGCCAGCAGTGAACAGGATACGCAGTATTTT,CASSEQDTQYF
NA,TRBJ2-2,TRBV29-1,NA,TGCAGCGCCGCAGGCGAGGGTTCAATCACCGGGGAGCTGTTTTTT,CSAAGEGSITGELFF
NA,TRBJ1-1,TRBV11-2,few,TGTGCCAGCAGCTTAGAGTATCACACTGAAGCTTTCTTT,CASSLEYHTEAFF
TRBD1,TRBJ1-5,TRBV27,NA,TGTGCCAGCAGTTTATTCCATGGGCAGGGGGGTAATCAGCCCCAGCATTTT,CASSLFHGQGGNQPQHF
TRBD1,TRBJ1-4,TRBV7-9,NA,TGTGCCAGCAGCGCCAGGGGGAAAGGGGCTAATGAAAAACTGTTTTTT,CASSARGKGANEKLFF
NA,TRBJ2-1,TRBV2,NA,TGTGCCAGCAGTGACAGGTACAATGAGCAGTTCTTC,CASSDRYNEQFF
NA,TRBJ2-7,TRBV4-1,NA,TGCGCCAGCAGCGGACCGGGACTTGGCTACGAGCAGTACTTC,CASSGPGLGYEQYF
TRBD1,TRBJ2-3,TRBV5-4,NA,TGTGCCAGCAGCTGGGACAGGAGCACAGATACGCAGTATTTT,CASSWDRSTDTQYF
TRBD2,TRBJ2-5,TRBV14,once,TGTGCCAGCAGCCAGACTAGCGGGGGGGCCTCCCAGTACTTC,CASSQTSGGASQYF
NA,TRBJ2-3,TRBV28,NA,TGTGCCAGCAGTTTAGGAGGGAGCACAGATACGCAGTATTTT,CASSLGGSTDTQYF
TRBD2,TRBJ2-7,TRBV5-1,NA,TGCGCCAGCAGTGGAGGGGAGGGGATCCACGAGCAGTACTTC,CASSGGEGIHEQYF
NA,TRBJ1-1,TRBV7-8,NA,TGTGCCAGCAGCCTACTAAGAGGCACTGAAGCTTTCTTT,CASSLLRGTEAFF
NA,TRBJ1-2,TRBV9,NA,TGTGCCAGCAGCGTAGGAAAAAGTCTACTAAACTATGGCTACACCTTC,CASSVGKSLLNYGYTF
NA,TRBJ1-6,TRBV18,NA,TGTGCCAGCTCACCTGGACAATTCGGTCCCCTCCACTTT,CASSPGQFGPLHF
NA,TRBJ2-7,TRBV11-2,once,TGTGCCAGCAGCTTAGATCCGGGTACCTCCTACGAGCAGTACTTC,CASSLDPGTSYEQYF
TRBD2,TRBJ2-1,TRBV7-2,NA,TGTGCCAGCAGCTTAGCGCCTAGCGGGGGTTCCTACAATGAGCAGTTCTTC,CASSLAPSGGSYNEQFF